This is a list of T cell receptor beta chains from one sample in a study of cytomegalovirus exposure and HLA in healthy donors. TCRdb keeps only in-frame clones here, not all; method: immunoSEQ multiplex PCR. The sample records 30,000 to 35,000 clones, roughly 78% being singletons. Sequences were obtained from PBMCs. These receptor sequences come from a male donor in good health and CMV-seronegative. Both conserved end residues are part of each CDR3. A D gene is named only where the DNA matches it firmly. Clone size is not always given. Where it is, it says once, few, many or a class for expanded clones.

j_call	d_call	clone_size	v_call	cdr3_aa	cdr3_nt
TRBJ1-1	-	-	TRBV19	CASRGNTEAFF	TGTGCCAGCCGGGGGAACACTGAAGCTTTCTTT
TRBJ2-2	-	-	TRBV5-1	CASSLGLGANTGELFF	TGCGCCAGCAGCTTGGGTCTGGGCGCGAACACCGGGGAGCTGTTTTTT
TRBJ2-7	-	-	TRBV30	CAWSVRGSYEQYF	TGTGCCTGGAGTGTACGAGGTTCCTACGAGCAGTACTTC
TRBJ1-3	-	-	TRBV4-3	CASSMRTGTFDRSDSGNTIYF	TGCGCCAGCAGCATGAGAACCGGGACTTTCGACCGCTCGGACTCTGGAAACACCATATATTTT
TRBJ2-5	-	-	TRBV5-1	CASSPLEETQYF	TGCGCCAGCAGCCCCCTAGAAGAGACCCAGTACTTC
TRBJ2-2	-	-	TRBV19	CASSIPSPWELFF	TGTGCCAGTAGTATCCCGAGTCCCTGGGAGCTGTTTTTT
TRBJ2-7	TRBD2	-	TRBV4-1	CASSQVLAGEDEQYF	TGCGCCAGCAGCCAAGTCCTAGCGGGAGAGGACGAGCAGTACTTC
TRBJ2-2	TRBD1	-	TRBV5-6	CASSFVEGADTGELFF	TGTGCCAGCAGCTTTGTTGAGGGGGCGGACACCGGGGAGCTGTTTTTT
TRBJ1-1	-	-	TRBV5-1	CASSWTENTEAFF	TGCGCCAGCAGCTGGACAGAGAACACTGAAGCTTTCTTT
TRBJ2-2	TRBD2	-	TRBV25-1	CASSQPLAGGHTGELFF	TGTGCCAGCAGTCAACCTCTAGCGGGAGGGCATACCGGGGAGCTGTTTTTT
TRBJ2-1	TRBD1	few	TRBV6-1	CASSEAGQPFNEQFF	TGTGCCAGCAGTGAAGCGGGACAGCCCTTCAATGAGCAGTTCTTC
TRBJ1-1	-	-	TRBV2	CASSEGHLNTEAFF	TGTGCCAGCAGTGAAGGGCACCTGAACACTGAAGCTTTCTTT
TRBJ1-2	TRBD1	-	TRBV7-9	CASTGGGVEGYTF	TGTGCCAGCACTGGAGGGGGCGTTGAGGGCTACACCTTC
TRBJ2-1	-	-	TRBV2	CASSELTGNVNEQFF	TGTGCCAGCAGTGAACTAACAGGGAACGTCAATGAGCAGTTCTTC